Listed below are T cell receptor beta chains from one sample, sequenced in a study of blood T cells in healthy people across ages. In TCRdb, the 5' RACE reads were re-called with MiXCR into one record per CDR3 protein. The sample lists around 1,900,000 distinct CDR3 sequences; about 39% were seen once. The material sequenced was blood. The source of these receptors is a human donor in good health. Both conserved end residues are part of each CDR3. The D gene is left open where the match is weak. Clone size is not always given. Where it is, it says once, few, many or a class for expanded clones.

>14|TRBV7-2|few|TRBJ2-7|NA
TGTGCCAGCAGCGTACGTCCGGGATCTGGCGAGCAGTACTTC
CASSVRPGSGEQYF
>11|TRBV20-1|many|TRBJ1-1|NA
TGCAGTGCTAGAGAGGATCGAGAAGCTTTCTTT
CSAREDREAFF
>14|TRBV12-3/TRBV12-4|NA|TRBJ2-7|TRBD1
TGTGCCAGCAGTTTCGTGACAGGGGGTTCCGAGCAGTACTTC
CASSFVTGGSEQYF
>14|TRBV7-8|few|TRBJ2-7|NA
TGTGCCAGCAGCTTATACAGGACCTCCTACGAGCAGTACTTC
CASSLYRTSYEQYF
>18|TRBV28|NA|TRBJ1-1|NA
TGTGCCAGCAGTTGGCCTCGTAAAAACTCCCTAGGTCTCACTGAAGCTTTCTTT
CASSWPRKNSLGLTEAFF
>13|TRBV20-1|once|TRBJ2-7|NA
TGCAGTGCTAGTCCCAGGGAAACCTACGAGCAGTACTTC
CSASPRETYEQYF
>15|TRBV12-3/TRBV12-4|NA|TRBJ1-6|TRBD1
TGTGCCAGCAGTTTCTCGACAGGGGGTAATTCACCCCTCCACTTT
CASSFSTGGNSPLHF
>16|TRBV4-2|NA|TRBJ2-1|NA
TGTGCCAGCAGCCCCTACCCCGAGCGACCGTACGAGACCCAGTTCTTC
CASSPYPERPYETQFF
>17|TRBV5-1|few|TRBJ1-2|NA
TGCGCCAGCAGCTTGGTGTCATCCCACCCCCTTTACTATGGCTACACCTTC
CASSLVSSHPLYYGYTF
>13|TRBV29-1|few|TRBJ2-3|NA
TGCAGCGCCCGCGTTGGACTTAGAGGTACGCAGTATTTT
CSARVGLRGTQYF
>12|TRBV10-3|once|TRBJ2-4|TRBD2
TGTGCCAGCGCGGGGGGGCGTAATGAGCAGTACTTC
CASAGGRNEQYF
>12|TRBV6-1|NA|TRBJ2-5|NA
TGTGCCAGCCAACTATACCCGGAGACCCAGTACTTC
CASQLYPETQYF
>15|TRBV14|NA|TRBJ1-2|NA
TGTGCCAGCAGCCAAGAGTTCGGCAGATTCTATGGCTACACCTTC
CASSQEFGRFYGYTF
>13|TRBV5-1|NA|TRBJ2-7|TRBD2
TGCGCCAGCAGCAACGGACTAGCCCACGAGCAGTACTTC
CASSNGLAHEQYF
>16|TRBV6-5|NA|TRBJ2-6|NA
TGTGCCTGCAGATCCGAAACAGTACCGGGGGCCAACGTCCTGACTTTC
CACRSETVPGANVLTF
>15|TRBV9|once|TRBJ1-5|NA
TGTGCCAGCAGCGTAGGTATAGGGGGTTGTCAGCCCCAGCATTTT
CASSVGIGGCQPQHF
>15|TRBV12-3/TRBV12-4|NA|TRBJ2-5|NA
TGTGCCAGCAGTTCTGGTCGTGGTCCGAAAGAGACCCAGTACTTC
CASSSGRGPKETQYF
>12|TRBV7-2|few|TRBJ2-3|NA
TGTGCCGGCAGTCAAGACCGAGATACGCAGTATTTT
CAGSQDRDTQYF
>17|TRBV6-6|NA|TRBJ1-5|TRBD1
TGTGCCAGCAGTTACAGAAACGACAGGGGAGGCAATCAGCCCCAGCATTTT
CASSYRNDRGGNQPQHF
>16|TRBV7-2|NA|TRBJ1-6|TRBD1
TGTGCCAGCAGCTTTCGACAGGGTAGAGACAATTCACCCCTCCACTTT
CASSFRQGRDNSPLHF
>15|TRBV15|few|TRBJ2-3|NA
TGTGCCACCAGCAGAGATGTGTTATCGGCAGATACGCAGTATTTT
CATSRDVLSADTQYF
>15|TRBV5-1|few|TRBJ2-5|NA
TGCGCCAGCAGCGCAGCCTTCGGGGCGGAAGAGACCCAGTACTTC
CASSAAFGAEETQYF
>13|TRBV6-2/TRBV6-3|few|TRBJ2-7|NA
TGTGCCAGCCTGGGGGGCCGCTCCTACGAGCAGTACTTC
CASLGGRSYEQYF
>15|TRBV11-1|NA|TRBJ1-6|TRBD1
TGTGCCAGCAGCCAATTGGGACAGGGAGATTCACCCCTCCACTTT
CASSQLGQGDSPLHF
>18|TRBV7-3|NA|TRBJ2-6|TRBD1
TGTGCCAGCAGCTTAAGAGGGACAGCGAGCTCTGGGGCCAACGTCCTGACTTTC
CASSLRGTASSGANVLTF
>16|TRBV6-5|NA|TRBJ1-1|NA
TGTGCCAGCAGTTACTCCCGGGGCGAGGTGAACACTGAAGCTTTCTTT
CASSYSRGEVNTEAFF
>13|TRBV6-2/TRBV6-3|few|TRBJ1-5|NA
TGTGCCAGCTGCCGGGGGGCGAGTCAGCCCCAGCATTTT
CASCRGASQPQHF
>13|TRBV10-3|NA|TRBJ2-1|NA
TGTGCCATCAGTGAGTCGGATGTCAATGAGCAGTTCTTC
CAISESDVNEQFF
>14|TRBV4-1|few|TRBJ2-7|NA
TGCGCCAGCAGTATCCCCGGGGACTCCTACGAGCAGTACTTC
CASSIPGDSYEQYF
>15|TRBV14|NA|TRBJ1-2|NA
TGTGCCAGCAGCCTAGGATGGACAGAGAACTATGGCTACACCTTC
CASSLGWTENYGYTF
>12|TRBV7-2|few|TRBJ2-1|NA
TGTGCCAGCAGCTCCTACAGGAATGAGCAGTTCTTC
CASSSYRNEQFF
>13|TRBV5-5|few|TRBJ2-3|NA
TGTGCCAGCAGCTTACCCGGGAAAAATACGCAGTATTTT
CASSLPGKNTQYF
>18|TRBV2|NA|TRBJ1-4|TRBD1
TGTGCCAGCAGTGAAGGAACTACAGGGGATTGGTCCAATGAAAAACTGTTTTTT
CASSEGTTGDWSNEKLFF
>12|TRBV4-1|NA|TRBJ2-1|NA
TGCGCCAGCAGCCAAGTTGTGGATGAGCAGTTCTTC
CASSQVVDEQFF
>15|TRBV4-1|NA|TRBJ1-1|NA
TGCGCCAGCAGCCAAGATGGGTCCATGAACACTGAAGCTTTCTTT
CASSQDGSMNTEAFF
>15|TRBV3-1|once|TRBJ2-1|TRBD1
TGTGCCAGCGAGCCGGGACAGGGGGCGAGGAATGAGCAGTTCTTC
CASEPGQGARNEQFF
>15|TRBV20-1|NA|TRBJ2-1|NA
TGCAGTGCTGCTGGCGGCATTAGCTCCTACAATGAGCAGTTCTTC
CSAAGGISSYNEQFF
>14|TRBV10-3|NA|TRBJ2-7|NA
TGTGCCATCAGTGAGTCGGAGACCTCCCACGAGCAGTACTTC
CAISESETSHEQYF
>11|TRBV20-1|few|TRBJ2-1|NA
TGCAGTGCTAGAGATAGTGCTGAGCAGTTCTTC
CSARDSAEQFF
>16|TRBV3-1|NA|TRBJ2-5|TRBD1
TGTGCCAGCAGCCAACCGACAGGGTCTTACCAAGAGACCCAGTACTTC
CASSQPTGSYQETQYF
>17|TRBV7-9|NA|TRBJ2-1|NA
TGTGCCAGCAGCTTAAACCTAAGAGGGATCTCCTACAATGAGCAGTTCTTC
CASSLNLRGISYNEQFF
>14|TRBV5-1|NA|TRBJ2-5|TRBD2
TGCGCCAGCAAGACTAGCGGGGGACAAGAGACCCAGTACTTC
CASKTSGGQETQYF
>15|TRBV12-3/TRBV12-4|NA|TRBJ2-1|TRBD1
TGTGCCAGCACCCATGAAGGGACAGGGGAGGATGAGCAGTTCTTC
CASTHEGTGEDEQFF
>14|TRBV11-2|once|TRBJ1-6|NA
TGTGCCAGCAGCTTAGTGAGGGGTCTTTCACCCCTCCACTTT
CASSLVRGLSPLHF
>14|TRBV30|few|TRBJ1-4|TRBD1
TGTGCCTGGTCCAGGGGGCTAAGTAATGAAAAACTGTTTTTT
CAWSRGLSNEKLFF
>17|TRBV6-5|NA|TRBJ1-1|NA
TGTGCCAGCAGTTACTCTTCTCCCGGGACACCGAACACTGAAGCTTTCTTT
CASSYSSPGTPNTEAFF
>15|TRBV29-1|NA|TRBJ2-1|TRBD2
TGCAGCGTAGCCTTTAGCGGGGGGGCCAGAGGTGAGCAGTTCTTC
CSVAFSGGARGEQFF
>16|TRBV28|once|TRBJ2-3|NA
TGTGCCAGCAGTTTTGCGGGGACGCCACGCACAGATATGCAGTATTTT
CASSFAGTPRTDMQYF
>14|TRBV24-1|NA|TRBJ2-1|NA
TGTGCCACCAGTGGCGATAACCTCAACGATGAGCAGTTCTTC
CATSGDNLNDEQFF
>17|TRBV6-2/TRBV6-3|NA|TRBJ2-3|TRBD2
TGTGCCAGCAGTCTCCGGATAGCGGGGGGGTCCGGAGATACGCAGTATTTT
CASSLRIAGGSGDTQYF
>17|TRBV20-1|few|TRBJ1-6|NA
TGCAGTGCTAACGGGCGACCGGGCGAATCGTATAATTCACCCCTCCACTTT
CSANGRPGESYNSPLHF
>17|TRBV11-2|NA|TRBJ2-1|TRBD2
TGTGCCAGCAGCTCCATAGCGGGGGGGCTCTCGAGCAATGAGCAGTTCTTC
CASSSIAGGLSSNEQFF